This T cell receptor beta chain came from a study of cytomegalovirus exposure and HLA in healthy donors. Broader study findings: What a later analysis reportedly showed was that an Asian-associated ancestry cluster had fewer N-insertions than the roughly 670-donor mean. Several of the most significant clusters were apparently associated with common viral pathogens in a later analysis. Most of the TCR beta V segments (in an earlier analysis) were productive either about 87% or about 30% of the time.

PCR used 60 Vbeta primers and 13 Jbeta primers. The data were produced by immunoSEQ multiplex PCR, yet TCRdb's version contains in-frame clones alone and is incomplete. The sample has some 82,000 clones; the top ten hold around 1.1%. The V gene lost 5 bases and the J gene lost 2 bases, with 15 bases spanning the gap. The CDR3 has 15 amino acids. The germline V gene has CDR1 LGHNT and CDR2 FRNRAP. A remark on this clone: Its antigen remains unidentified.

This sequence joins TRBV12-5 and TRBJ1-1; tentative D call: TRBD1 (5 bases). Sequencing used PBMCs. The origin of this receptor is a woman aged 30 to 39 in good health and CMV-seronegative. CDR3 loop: CASGTGGAGNTEAFF. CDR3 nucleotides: TGTGCTAGTGGTACGGGCGGGGCGGGAAACACTGAAGCTTTCTTT.